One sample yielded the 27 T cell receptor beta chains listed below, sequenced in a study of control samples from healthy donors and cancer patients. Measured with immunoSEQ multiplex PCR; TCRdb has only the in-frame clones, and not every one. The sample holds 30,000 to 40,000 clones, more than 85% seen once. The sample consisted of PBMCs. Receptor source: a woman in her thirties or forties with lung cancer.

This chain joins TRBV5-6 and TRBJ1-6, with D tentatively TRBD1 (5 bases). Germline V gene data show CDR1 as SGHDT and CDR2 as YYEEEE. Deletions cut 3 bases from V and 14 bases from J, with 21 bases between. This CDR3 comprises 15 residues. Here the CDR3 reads CASSSSGTRLGALHF. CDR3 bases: TGTGCCAGCAGCTCAAGCGGGACCCGATTAGGGGCCCTCCACTTT.

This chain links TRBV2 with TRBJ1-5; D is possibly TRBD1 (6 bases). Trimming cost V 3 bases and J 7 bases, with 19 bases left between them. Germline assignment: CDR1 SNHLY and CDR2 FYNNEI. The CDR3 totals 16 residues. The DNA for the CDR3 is TGTGCCAGCAGTGAGGAGGTCCAGGGGAGGGGGCAGCCCCAGCATTTT. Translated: CASSEEVQGRGQPQHF.

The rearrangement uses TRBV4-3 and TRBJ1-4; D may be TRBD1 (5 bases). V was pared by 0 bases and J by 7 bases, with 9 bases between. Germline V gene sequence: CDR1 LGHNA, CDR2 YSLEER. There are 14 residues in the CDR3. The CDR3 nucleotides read TGCGCCAGCAGCCAAGAGTCAGGGTTTGAAAAACTGTTTTTT. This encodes CASSQESGFEKLFF.

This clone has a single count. In nucleotides, the CDR3 is TGTGCCAGCAGCCCCCCGGCGGGGGAGGACTATGGCTACACCTTC. It codes for CASSPPAGEDYGYTF. V and J are TRBV7-8 and TRBJ1-2; TRBD1 might be the D (5 bases). Trimming cost V 5 bases and J 3 bases, with 16 bases left between them. The CDR3 length is 15 residues. The V gene's germline CDR1 is SGHVS and CDR2 FQNEAQ.

The CDR3 DNA reads TGTGCCAGCAGTCCTAGCGGGGGACTCTACAATGAGCAGTTCTTC. The encoded protein is CASSPSGGLYNEQFF. The chain links TRBV6-5 to TRBJ2-1; 10 bases agree with TRBD2. V dropped 5 bases and J dropped 3; count of bases not matched to a gene: 4. Looked up from germline, CDR1 is MNHEY and CDR2 is SVGAGI. The CDR3 is 15 amino acids.

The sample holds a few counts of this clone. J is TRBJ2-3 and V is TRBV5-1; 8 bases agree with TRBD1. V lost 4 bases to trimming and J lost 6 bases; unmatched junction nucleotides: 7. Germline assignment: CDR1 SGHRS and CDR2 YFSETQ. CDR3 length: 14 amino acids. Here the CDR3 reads CASSLWTGSDTQYF. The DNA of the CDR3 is TGCGCCAGCAGCCTTTGGACAGGGTCGGATACGCAGTATTTT.

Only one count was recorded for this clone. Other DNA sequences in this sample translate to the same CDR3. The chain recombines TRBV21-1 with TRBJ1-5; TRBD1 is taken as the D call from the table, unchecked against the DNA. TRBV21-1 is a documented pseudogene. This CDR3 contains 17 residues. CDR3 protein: CASSIRTGSPSNQPQHF. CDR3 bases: TGTGCCAGCAGCATTCGGACAGGATCGCCCAGTAATCAGCCCCAGCATTTT.

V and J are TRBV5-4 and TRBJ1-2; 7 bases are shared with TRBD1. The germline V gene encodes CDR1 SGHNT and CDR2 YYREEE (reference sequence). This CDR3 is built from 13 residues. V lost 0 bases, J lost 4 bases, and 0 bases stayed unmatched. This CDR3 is CASSLAGGYGYTF. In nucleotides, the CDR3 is TGTGCCAGCAGCTTGGCAGGGGGCTATGGCTACACCTTC.

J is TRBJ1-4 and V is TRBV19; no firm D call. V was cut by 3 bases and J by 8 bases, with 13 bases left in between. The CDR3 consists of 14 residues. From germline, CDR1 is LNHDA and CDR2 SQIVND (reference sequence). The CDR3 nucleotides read TGTGCCAGTAGTATGAGGAGCGGGTTGGAAAAACTGTTTTTT. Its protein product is CASSMRSGLEKLFF.

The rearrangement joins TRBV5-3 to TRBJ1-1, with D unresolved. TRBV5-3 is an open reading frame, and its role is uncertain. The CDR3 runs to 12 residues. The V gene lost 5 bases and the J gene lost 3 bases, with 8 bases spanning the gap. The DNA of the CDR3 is TGTGCCAGAAGGAGTGTGGACACTGAAGCTTTCTTT. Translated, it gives CARRSVDTEAFF.

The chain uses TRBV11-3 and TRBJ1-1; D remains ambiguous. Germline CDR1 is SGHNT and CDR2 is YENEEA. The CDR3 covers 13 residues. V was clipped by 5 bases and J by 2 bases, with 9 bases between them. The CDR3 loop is CASSAVANTEAFF. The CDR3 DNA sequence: TGTGCCAGCAGCGCGGTCGCCAACACTGAAGCTTTCTTT.

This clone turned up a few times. The chain's CDR3 is CASSYSITQTNEQFF. In DNA form, the CDR3 reads TGTGCCAGCAGTTACTCGATCACACAGACCAATGAGCAGTTCTTC. The chain couples TRBV6-6 to TRBJ2-1; no clear D gene. The V end was cut by 0 bases, the J end by 6 bases, with 12 bases between. The germline V gene encodes CDR1 MNHNY and CDR2 SVGAGI (reference sequence). CDR3 length equals 15 residues.

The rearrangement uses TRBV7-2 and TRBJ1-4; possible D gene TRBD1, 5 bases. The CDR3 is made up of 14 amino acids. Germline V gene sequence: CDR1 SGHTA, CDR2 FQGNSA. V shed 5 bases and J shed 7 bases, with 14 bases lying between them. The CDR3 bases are TGTGCCAGCAGCAGTCAGGGAGGAGGTGAAAAACTGTTTTTT. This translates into CASSSQGGGEKLFF.

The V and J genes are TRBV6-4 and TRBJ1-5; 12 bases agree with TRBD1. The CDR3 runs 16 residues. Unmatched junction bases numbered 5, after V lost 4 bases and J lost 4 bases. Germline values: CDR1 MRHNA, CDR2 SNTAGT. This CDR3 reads CASSGGQGARNQPQHF. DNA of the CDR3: TGTGCCAGCAGTGGGGGACAGGGGGCTCGTAATCAGCCCCAGCATTTT.

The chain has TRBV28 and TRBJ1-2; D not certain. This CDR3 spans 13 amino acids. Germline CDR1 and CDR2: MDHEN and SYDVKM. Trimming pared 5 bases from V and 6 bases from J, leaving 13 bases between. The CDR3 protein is CASSPAGSDGYTF. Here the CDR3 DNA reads TGTGCCAGCAGTCCAGCGGGGTCGGATGGCTACACCTTC.

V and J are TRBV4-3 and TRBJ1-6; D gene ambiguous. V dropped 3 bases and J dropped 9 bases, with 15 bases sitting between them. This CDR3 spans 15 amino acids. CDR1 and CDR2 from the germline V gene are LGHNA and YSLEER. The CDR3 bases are TGCGCCAGCAGCCAGGTAGAGACTTGGGGTTCACCCCTCCACTTT. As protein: CASSQVETWGSPLHF.

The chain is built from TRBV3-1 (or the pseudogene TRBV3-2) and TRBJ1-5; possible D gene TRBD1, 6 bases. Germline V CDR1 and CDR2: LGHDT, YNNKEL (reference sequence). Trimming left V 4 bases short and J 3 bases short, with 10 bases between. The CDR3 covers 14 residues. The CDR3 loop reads CASSPTGNNQPQHF. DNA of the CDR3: TGTGCCAGCAGCCCTACAGGGAACAATCAGCCCCAGCATTTT.

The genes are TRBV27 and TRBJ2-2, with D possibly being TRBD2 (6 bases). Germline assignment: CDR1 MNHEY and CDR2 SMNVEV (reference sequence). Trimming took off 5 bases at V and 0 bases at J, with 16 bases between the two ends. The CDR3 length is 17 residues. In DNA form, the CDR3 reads TGTGCCAGCAGTAAACTTCCGGGACTGTCGAACACCGGGGAGCTGTTTTTT. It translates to CASSKLPGLSNTGELFF.

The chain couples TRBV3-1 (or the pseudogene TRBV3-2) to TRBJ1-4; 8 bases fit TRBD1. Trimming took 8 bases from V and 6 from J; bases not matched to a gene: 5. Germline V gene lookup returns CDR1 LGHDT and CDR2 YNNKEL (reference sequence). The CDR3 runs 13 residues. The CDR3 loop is CASGGQGYEKLFF. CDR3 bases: TGTGCCAGCGGCGGACAGGGTTATGAAAAACTGTTTTTT.

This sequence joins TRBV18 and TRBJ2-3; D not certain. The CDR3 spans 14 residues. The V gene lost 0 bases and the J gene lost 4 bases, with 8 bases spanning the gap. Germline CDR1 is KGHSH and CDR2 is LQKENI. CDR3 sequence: CASSPPNSPDTQYF. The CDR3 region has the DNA TGTGCCAGCTCACCACCAAACAGCCCAGATACGCAGTATTTT.

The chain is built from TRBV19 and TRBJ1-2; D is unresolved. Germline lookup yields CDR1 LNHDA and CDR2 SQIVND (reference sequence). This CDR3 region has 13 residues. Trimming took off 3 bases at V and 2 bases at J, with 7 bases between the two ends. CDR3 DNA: TGTGCCAGTAGTATCTTCACAAACTATGGCTACACCTTC. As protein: CASSIFTNYGYTF.

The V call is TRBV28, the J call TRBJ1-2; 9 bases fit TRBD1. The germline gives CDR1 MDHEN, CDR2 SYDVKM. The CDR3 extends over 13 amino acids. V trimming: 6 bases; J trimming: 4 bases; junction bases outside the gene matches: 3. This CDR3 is CASRGQGVYGYTF. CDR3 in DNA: TGTGCCAGCAGGGGACAGGGTGTCTATGGCTACACCTTC.

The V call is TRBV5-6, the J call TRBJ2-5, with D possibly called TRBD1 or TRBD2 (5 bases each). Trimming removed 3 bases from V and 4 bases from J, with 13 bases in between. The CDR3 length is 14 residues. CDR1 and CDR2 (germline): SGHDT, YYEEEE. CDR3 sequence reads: CASSSQVGVETQYF. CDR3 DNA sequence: TGTGCCAGCAGCTCTCAGGTGGGGGTAGAGACCCAGTACTTC.

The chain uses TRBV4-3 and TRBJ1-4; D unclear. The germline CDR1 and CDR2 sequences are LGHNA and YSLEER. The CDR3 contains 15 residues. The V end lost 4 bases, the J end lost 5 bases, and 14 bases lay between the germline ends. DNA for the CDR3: TGCGCCAGCAGCCCCTCGGGCCAAAGCAATGAAAAACTGTTTTTT. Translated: CASSPSGQSNEKLFF.

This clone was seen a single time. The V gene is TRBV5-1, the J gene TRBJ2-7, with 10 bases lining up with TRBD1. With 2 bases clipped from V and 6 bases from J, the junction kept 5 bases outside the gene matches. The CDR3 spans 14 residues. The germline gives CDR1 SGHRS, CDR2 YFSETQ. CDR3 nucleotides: TGCGCCAGCAGCTTTACGGGACAGGGGTCCGAGCAGTACTTC. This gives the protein CASSFTGQGSEQYF.

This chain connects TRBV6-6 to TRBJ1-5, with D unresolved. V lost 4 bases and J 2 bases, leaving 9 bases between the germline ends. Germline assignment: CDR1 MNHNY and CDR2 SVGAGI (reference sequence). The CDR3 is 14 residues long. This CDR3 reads CASSSGWGNQPQHF. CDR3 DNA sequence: TGTGCCAGCAGTTCCGGGTGGGGCAATCAGCCCCAGCATTTT.

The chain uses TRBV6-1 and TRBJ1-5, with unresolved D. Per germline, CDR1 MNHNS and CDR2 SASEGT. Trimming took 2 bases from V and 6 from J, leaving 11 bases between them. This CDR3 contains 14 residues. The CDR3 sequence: CASSELVSVQPQHF. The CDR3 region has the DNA TGTGCCAGCAGTGAATTGGTGTCGGTTCAGCCCCAGCATTTT.